What follows are 8 T cell receptor beta chains derived from one specimen sequenced in a study of radiotherapy plus CTLA-4 blockade in lung cancer. Method: immunoSEQ multiplex PCR; TCRdb's copy keeps in-frame clones and lacks some. The table shows about 14,000 clones, with about 90% occurring only once. Sequenced material: peripheral blood, taken from a patient treated with radiotherapy plus ipilimumab. Every receptor here comes from a human donor with non-small cell lung cancer that progressed on radiotherapy plus ipilimumab. Some clones in this sample may be carry-over from other donors' samples.

DNA for the CDR3: TGTGCCAGCAGTCTAACAGCCACGGGGACCGGGGAGCTGTTTTTT. This sequence encodes CASSLTATGTGELFF. The rearrangement uses TRBV27 and TRBJ2-2; tentatively, D is TRBD2 (5 bases). Germline V gene sequence: CDR1 MNHEY, CDR2 SMNVEV (reference sequence). The length of the CDR3 is 15 residues. Trimming took off 5 bases at V and 5 bases at J, with 15 bases between the two ends.

Only one count was recorded for this clone. The CDR3 region has the DNA TGCGCCAGCCGACAACGGACAGGGAGTACAGATACGCAGTATTTT. Translation gives CASRQRTGSTDTQYF. The J gene is TRBJ2-3, the V gene TRBV5-1; TRBD1 matches at 8 bases. With V trimmed by 7 bases and J by 3 bases, 10 bases remained unmatched. CDR1 is SGHRS and CDR2 is YFSETQ in the germline V gene. The CDR3 loop spans 15 amino acids.

V usage is TRBV19 and J usage is TRBJ1-2; D is possibly TRBD1 (6 bases). Germline V gives CDR1 LNHDA, CDR2 SQIVND (reference sequence). The CDR3 loop spans 15 amino acids. Trimming shortened V by 5 bases and J by 7 bases, and 20 bases separated the two germline ends. CDR3 region: CASSPRRQGKGGYTF. The CDR3 coding sequence is TGTGCCAGTAGTCCCCGGAGGCAGGGGAAGGGTGGCTACACCTTC.

The chain links TRBV5-8 to TRBJ1-2; no reliable D call. The CDR3 totals 13 residues. Germline V gives CDR1 SGHTS, CDR2 YDEGEE. Trimming took off 4 bases at V and 7 bases at J, with 14 bases between the two ends. CDR3: CASSAEFAAGYTF. CDR3 nucleotides: TGTGCCAGCAGCGCGGAATTCGCGGCTGGCTACACCTTC.

J is TRBJ2-7 and V is TRBV27; 9 nucleotides agree with TRBD1. The CDR3 consists of 15 residues. Trimming cost V 4 bases and J 8 bases; bases outside gene matches: 12. CDR1 is MNHEY and CDR2 is SMNVEV in the germline V gene (reference sequence). The CDR3: CASSSSTGGPNKQYF. CDR3 DNA: TGTGCCAGCAGTTCTTCCACAGGGGGCCCTAATAAGCAGTACTTC.

A few counts support this clone. The chain is built from TRBV4-3 and TRBJ2-5; D is perhaps TRBD1 (6 bases). The V end lost 4 bases, the J end lost 2 bases, and 14 bases lay between the germline ends. The CDR3 spans 15 residues. The V gene's germline CDR1 is LGHNA and CDR2 YSLEER. The CDR3 nucleotides read TGCGCCAGCAGCCGGCAGGGGACCGAGCAAGAGACCCAGTACTTC. It translates to CASSRQGTEQETQYF.

The table lists this clone with a count of one. V is TRBV18 and J is TRBJ2-2; D ambiguous. CDR3 length: 18 residues. V was trimmed by 3 bases and J by 3 bases, leaving 20 bases between them. The V gene's germline CDR1 is KGHSH and CDR2 LQKENI. As DNA, the CDR3 is TGTGCCAGCTCACCCCCACGAAGATCGGAGCTATACACCGGGGAGCTGTTTTTT. Translated, it gives CASSPPRRSELYTGELFF.

The chain employs TRBV2 and TRBJ2-1, with 8 bases fitting TRBD2. CDR1 is SNHLY, CDR2 FYNNEI, per germline. Germline trimming cut 0 bases from V and 16 bases from J; bases unmatched to any gene: 8. CDR3 length equals 13 residues. The chain's CDR3 is CASSEARGERKFF. CDR3 bases: TGTGCCAGCAGTGAAGCGCGGGGGGAACGGAAATTCTTC. The variable domain in full, completed from reference TRBV2 and TRBJ2-1, reads EPEVTQTPSHQVTQMGQEVILRCVPISNHLYFYWYRQILGQKVEFLVSFYNNEISEKSEIFDDQFSVERPDGSNFTLKIRSTKLEDSAMYFCASSEARGERKFFGPGTRLTVL.